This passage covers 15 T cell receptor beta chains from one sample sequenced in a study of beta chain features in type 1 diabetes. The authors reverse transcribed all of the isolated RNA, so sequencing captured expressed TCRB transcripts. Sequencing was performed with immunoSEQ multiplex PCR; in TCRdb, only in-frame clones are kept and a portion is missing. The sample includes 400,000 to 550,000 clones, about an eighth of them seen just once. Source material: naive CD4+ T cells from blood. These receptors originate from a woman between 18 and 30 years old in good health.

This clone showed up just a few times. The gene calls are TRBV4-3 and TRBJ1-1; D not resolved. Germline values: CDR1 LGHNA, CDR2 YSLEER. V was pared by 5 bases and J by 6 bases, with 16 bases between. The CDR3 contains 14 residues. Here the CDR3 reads CASSNRVSGSEAFF. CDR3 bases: TGCGCCAGCAGCAATAGGGTCTCGGGGTCTGAAGCTTTCTTT.

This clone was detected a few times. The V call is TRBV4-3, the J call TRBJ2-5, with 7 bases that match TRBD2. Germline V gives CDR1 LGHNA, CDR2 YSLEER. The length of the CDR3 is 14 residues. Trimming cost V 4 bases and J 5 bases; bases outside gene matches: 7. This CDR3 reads CASSPWEGAETQYF. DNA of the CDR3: TGCGCCAGCAGCCCTTGGGAGGGAGCGGAGACCCAGTACTTC.

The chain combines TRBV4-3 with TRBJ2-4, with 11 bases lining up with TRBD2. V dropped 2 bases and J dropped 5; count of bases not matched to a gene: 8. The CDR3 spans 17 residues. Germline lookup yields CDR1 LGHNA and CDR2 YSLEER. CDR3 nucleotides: TGCGCCAGCAGCCAATACCTAGCGGGGGGCTATCAAAACATTCAGTACTTC. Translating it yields CASSQYLAGGYQNIQYF.

CDR3 bases: TGTGCCAGCAGCTTTATCGACAGGTCCTACGAGCAGTACTTC. This codes for CASSFIDRSYEQYF. The chain uses TRBV5-6 and TRBJ2-7; perhaps TRBD1 as D (6 bases). In germline, CDR1 is SGHDT, CDR2 YYEEEE. The CDR3 loop spans 14 amino acids. V lost 2 bases to trimming and J lost 1 base, with 10 bases between them.

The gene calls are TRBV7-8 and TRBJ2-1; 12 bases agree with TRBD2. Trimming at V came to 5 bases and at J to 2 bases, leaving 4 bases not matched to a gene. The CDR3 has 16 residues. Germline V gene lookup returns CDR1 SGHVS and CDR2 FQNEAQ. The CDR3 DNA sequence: TGTGCCAGCAGCAACCGACTAGCGGGAGCCTACAATGAGCAGTTCTTC. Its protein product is CASSNRLAGAYNEQFF.

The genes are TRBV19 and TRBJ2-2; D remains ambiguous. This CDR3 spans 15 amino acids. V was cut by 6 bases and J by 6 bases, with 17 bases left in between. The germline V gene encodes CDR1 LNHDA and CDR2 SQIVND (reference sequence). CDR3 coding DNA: TGTGCCAGTAGAATTGCCGGGCCCAATCCCGGGGAGCTGTTTTTT. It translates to CASRIAGPNPGELFF. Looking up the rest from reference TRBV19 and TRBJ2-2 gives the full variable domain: DGGITQSPKYLFRKEGQNVTLSCEQNLNHDAMYWYRQDPGQGLRLIYYSQIVNDFQKGDIAEGYSVSREKKESFPLTVTSAQKNPTAFYLCASRIAGPNPGELFFGEGSRLTVL.

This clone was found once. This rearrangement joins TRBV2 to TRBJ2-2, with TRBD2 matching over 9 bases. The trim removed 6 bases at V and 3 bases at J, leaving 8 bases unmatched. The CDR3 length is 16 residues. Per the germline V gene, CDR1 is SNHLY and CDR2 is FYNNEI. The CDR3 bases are TGTGCCAGCAGCGGGCCGGGACTAGCAGACACCGGGGAGCTGTTTTTT. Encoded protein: CASSGPGLADTGELFF.

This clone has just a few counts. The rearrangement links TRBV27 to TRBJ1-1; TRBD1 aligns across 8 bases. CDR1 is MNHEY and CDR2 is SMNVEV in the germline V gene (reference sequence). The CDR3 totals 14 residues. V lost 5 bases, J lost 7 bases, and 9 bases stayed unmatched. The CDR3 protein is CASSTTGGWGEAFF. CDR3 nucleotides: TGTGCCAGCAGTACCACAGGGGGTTGGGGTGAAGCTTTCTTT.

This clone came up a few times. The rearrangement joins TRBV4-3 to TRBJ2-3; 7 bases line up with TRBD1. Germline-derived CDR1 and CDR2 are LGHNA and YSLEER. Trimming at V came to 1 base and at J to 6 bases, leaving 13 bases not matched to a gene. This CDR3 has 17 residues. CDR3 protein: CASSQGFGRGRQDTQYF. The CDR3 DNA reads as TGCGCCAGCAGCCAAGGATTCGGAAGGGGGCGTCAGGATACGCAGTATTTT.

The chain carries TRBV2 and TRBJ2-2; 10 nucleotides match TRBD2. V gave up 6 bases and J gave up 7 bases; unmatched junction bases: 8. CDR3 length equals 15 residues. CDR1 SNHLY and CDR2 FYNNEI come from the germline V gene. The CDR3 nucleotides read TGTGCCAGCAGCGAGAGCGGGAGGGCCCTCGGGGAGCTGTTTTTT. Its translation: CASSESGRALGELFF.

The CDR3: CASSFLGGMGPYEQYF. The CDR3 region has the DNA TGTGCCAGCAGTTTCCTCGGAGGTATGGGCCCTTACGAGCAGTACTTC. The gene calls are TRBV6-6 and TRBJ2-7; a weak D match, TRBD2 (5 bases). Germline V gene data show CDR1 as MNHNY and CDR2 as SVGAGI (reference sequence). The V and J ends lost 4 bases and 4 bases respectively, with 20 bases between them. There are 16 residues in the CDR3.

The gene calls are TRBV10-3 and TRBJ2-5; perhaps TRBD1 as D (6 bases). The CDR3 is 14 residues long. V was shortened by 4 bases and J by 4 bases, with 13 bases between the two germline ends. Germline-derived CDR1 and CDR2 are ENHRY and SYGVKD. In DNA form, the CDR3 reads TGTGCCATCAGTGTCGAGGGGGTAGGAGAGACCCAGTACTTC. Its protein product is CAISVEGVGETQYF.

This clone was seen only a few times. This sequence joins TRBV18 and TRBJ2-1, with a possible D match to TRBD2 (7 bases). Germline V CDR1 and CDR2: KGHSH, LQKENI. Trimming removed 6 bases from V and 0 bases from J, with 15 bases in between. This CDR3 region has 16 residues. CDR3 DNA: TGTGCCAGCTCCGGGGGGACGGACAGCTCCTACAATGAGCAGTTCTTC. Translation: CASSGGTDSSYNEQFF.

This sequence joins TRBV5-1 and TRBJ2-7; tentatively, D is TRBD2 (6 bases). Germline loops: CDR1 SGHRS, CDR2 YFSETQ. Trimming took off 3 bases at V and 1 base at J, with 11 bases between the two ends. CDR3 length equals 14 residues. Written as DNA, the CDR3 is TGCGCCAGCAGCTCGCAAGGAGGGTCCTACGAGCAGTACTTC. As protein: CASSSQGGSYEQYF.

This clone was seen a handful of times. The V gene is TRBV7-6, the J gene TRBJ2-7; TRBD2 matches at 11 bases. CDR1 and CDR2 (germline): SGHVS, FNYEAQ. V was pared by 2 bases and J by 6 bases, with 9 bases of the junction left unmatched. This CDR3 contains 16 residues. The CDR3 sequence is CASSLLAGGIMAEQYF. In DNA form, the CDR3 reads TGTGCCAGCAGCTTACTAGCGGGAGGAATTATGGCCGAGCAGTACTTC.